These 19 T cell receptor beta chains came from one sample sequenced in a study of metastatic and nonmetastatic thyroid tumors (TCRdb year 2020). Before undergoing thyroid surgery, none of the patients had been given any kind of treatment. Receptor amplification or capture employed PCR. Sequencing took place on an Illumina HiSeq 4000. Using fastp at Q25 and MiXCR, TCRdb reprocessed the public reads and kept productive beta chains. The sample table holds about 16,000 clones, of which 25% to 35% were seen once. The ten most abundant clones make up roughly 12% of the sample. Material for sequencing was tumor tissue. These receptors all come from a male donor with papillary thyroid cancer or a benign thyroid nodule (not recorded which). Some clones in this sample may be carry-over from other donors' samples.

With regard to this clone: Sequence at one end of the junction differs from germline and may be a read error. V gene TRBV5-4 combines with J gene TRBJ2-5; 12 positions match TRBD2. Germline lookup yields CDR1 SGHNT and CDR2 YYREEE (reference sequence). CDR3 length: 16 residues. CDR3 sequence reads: CASSLVLAGGEDTQYF. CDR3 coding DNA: TGTGCCAGCAGCTTGGTCCTAGCGGGGGGGGAAGATACCCAGTACTTC.

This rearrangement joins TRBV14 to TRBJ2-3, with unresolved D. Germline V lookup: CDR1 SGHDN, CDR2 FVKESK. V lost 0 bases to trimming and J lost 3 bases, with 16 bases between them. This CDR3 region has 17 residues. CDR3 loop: CASSQDAAATSTDTQYF. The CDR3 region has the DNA TGTGCCAGCAGCCAAGATGCGGCAGCAACAAGTACAGATACGCAGTATTTT. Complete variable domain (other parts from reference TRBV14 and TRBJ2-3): EAGVTQFPSHSVIEKGQTVTLRCDPISGHDNLYWYRRVMGKEIKFLLHFVKESKQDESGMPNNRFLAERTGGTYSTLKVQPAELEDSGVYFCASSQDAAATSTDTQYFGPGTRLTVL.

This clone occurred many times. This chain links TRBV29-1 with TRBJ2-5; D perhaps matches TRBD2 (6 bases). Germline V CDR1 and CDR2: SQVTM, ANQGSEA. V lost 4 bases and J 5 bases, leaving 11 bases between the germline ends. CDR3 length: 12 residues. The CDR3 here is CSVGRGGETQYF. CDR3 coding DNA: TGCAGCGTTGGGAGGGGCGGGGAGACCCAGTACTTC.

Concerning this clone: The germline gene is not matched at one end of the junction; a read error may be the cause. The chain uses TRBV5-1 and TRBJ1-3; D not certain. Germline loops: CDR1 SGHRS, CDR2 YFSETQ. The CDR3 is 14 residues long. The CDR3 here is CSSSREGRGNTIYF. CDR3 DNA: TGCTCCAGCAGCCGTGAAGGACGGGGAAACACCATATATTTT.

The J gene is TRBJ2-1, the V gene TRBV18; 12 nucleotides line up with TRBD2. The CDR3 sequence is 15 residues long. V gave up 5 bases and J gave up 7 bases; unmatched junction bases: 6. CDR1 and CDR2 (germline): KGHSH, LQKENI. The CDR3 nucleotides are TGTGCCAGCTCATCTGCTAGCGGGAGGGTTAATGAGCAGTTCTTC. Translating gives CASSSASGRVNEQFF.

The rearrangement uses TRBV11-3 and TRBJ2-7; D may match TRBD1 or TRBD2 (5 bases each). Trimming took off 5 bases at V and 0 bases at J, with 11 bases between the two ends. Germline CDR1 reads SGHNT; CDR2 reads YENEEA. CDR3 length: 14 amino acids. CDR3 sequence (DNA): TGTGCCAGCAGCGTTGCAGGGAGCTCCTACGAGCAGTACTTC. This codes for CASSVAGSSYEQYF.

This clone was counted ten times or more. The CDR3 nucleotides read TGTGCCTGGAGTAGGGGAACGGCTCAGCCCCAGCATTTT. Protein product: CAWSRGTAQPQHF. The chain uses TRBV30 and TRBJ1-5; possible D gene TRBD1, 5 bases. Germline loops: CDR1 GTSNPN, CDR2 SVGIG (reference sequence). The germline V and J ends were trimmed by 2 bases and 6 bases, with 11 bases remaining between them. The length of the CDR3 is 13 residues.

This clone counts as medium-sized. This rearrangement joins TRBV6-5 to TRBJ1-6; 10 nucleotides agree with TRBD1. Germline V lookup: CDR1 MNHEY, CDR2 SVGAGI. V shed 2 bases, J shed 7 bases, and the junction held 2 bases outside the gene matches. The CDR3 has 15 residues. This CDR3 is CASSYPGQGNSPLHF. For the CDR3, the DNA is TGTGCCAGCAGTTACCCGGGACAGGGGAATTCACCCCTCCACTTT.

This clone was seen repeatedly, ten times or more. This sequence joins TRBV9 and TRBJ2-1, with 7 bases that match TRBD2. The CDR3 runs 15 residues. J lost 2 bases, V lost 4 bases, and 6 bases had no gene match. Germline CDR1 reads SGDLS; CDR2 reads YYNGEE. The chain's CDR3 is CASSPEGLTYNEQFF. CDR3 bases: TGTGCCAGCAGCCCGGAGGGACTAACCTACAATGAGCAGTTCTTC.

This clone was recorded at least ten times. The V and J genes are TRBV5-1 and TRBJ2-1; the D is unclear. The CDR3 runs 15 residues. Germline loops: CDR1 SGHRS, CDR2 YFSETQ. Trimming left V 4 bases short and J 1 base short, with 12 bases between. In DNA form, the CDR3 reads TGCGCCAGCAGCGCCTCGGTCTTATCCTACAATGAGCAGTTCTTC. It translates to CASSASVLSYNEQFF. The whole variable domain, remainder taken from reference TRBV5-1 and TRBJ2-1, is KAGVTQTPRYLIKTRGQQVTLSCSPISGHRSVSWYQQTPGQGLQFLFEYFSETQRNKGNFPGRFSGRQFSNSRSEMNVSTLELGDSALYLCASSASVLSYNEQFFGPGTRLTVL.

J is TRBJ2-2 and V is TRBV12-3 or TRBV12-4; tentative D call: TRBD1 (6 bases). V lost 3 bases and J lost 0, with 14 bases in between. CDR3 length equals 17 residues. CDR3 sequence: CASSFPGTHANTGELFF. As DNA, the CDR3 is TGTGCCAGCAGTTTTCCAGGGACACACGCGAACACCGGGGAGCTGTTTTTT.

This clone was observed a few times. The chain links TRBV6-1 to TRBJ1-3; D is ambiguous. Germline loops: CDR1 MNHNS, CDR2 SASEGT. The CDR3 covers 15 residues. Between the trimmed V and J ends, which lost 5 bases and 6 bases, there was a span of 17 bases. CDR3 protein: CASSLKPRTENTIYF. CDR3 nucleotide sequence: TGTGCCAGCAGTCTGAAGCCTCGTACGGAAAACACCATATATTTT.

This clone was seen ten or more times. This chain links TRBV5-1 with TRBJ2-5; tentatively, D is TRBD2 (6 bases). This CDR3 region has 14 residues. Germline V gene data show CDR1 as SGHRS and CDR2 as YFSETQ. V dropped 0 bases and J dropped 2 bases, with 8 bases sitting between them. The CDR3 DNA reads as TGCGCCAGCAGCTTGGACGGGAGTCAAGAGACCCAGTACTTC. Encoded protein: CASSLDGSQETQYF.

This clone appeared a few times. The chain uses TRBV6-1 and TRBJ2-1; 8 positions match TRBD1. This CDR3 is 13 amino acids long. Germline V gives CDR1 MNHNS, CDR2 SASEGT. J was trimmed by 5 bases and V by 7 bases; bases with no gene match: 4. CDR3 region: CASTQGAHNEQFF. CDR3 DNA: TGTGCCAGCACCCAGGGGGCCCACAATGAGCAGTTCTTC.

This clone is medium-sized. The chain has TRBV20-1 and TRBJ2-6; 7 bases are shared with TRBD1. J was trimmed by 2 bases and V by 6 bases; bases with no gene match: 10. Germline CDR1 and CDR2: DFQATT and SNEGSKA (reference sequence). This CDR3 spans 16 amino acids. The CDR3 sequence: CSAAKLTGAGANVLTF. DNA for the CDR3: TGCAGTGCCGCCAAACTTACAGGGGCTGGGGCCAACGTCCTGACTTTC.

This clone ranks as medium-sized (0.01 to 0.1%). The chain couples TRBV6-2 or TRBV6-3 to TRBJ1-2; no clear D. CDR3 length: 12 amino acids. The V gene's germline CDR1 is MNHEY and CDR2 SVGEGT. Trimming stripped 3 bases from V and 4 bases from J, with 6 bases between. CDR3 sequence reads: CASSYQPYGYTF. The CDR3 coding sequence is TGTGCCAGCAGTTATCAACCCTATGGCTACACCTTC.

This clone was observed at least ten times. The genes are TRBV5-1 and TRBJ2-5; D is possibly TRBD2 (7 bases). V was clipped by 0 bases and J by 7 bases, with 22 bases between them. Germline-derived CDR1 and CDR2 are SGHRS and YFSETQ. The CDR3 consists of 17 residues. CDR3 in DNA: TGCGCCAGCAGCTTGGGAGTAGGGGGAGGGGAAATGAGGACCCAGTACTTC. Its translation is CASSLGVGGGEMRTQYF.

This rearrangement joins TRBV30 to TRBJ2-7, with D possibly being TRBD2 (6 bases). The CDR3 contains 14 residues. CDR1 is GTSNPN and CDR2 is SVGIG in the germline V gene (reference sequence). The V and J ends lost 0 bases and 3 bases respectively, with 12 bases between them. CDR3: CAWSVQLAIYEQYF. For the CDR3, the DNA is TGTGCCTGGAGTGTACAACTAGCTATCTACGAGCAGTACTTC. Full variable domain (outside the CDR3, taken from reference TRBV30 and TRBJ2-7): SQTIHQWPATLVQPVGSPLSLECTVEGTSNPNLYWYRQAAGRGLQLLFYSVGIGQISSEVPQNLSASRPQDRQFILSSKKLLLSDSGFYLCAWSVQLAIYEQYFGPGTRLTVT.

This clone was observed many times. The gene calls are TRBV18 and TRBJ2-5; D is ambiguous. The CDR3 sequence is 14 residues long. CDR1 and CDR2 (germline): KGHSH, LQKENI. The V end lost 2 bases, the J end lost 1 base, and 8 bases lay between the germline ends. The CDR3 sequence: CASSPTSPQETQYF. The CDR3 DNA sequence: TGTGCCAGCTCACCAACGTCCCCCCAAGAGACCCAGTACTTC.